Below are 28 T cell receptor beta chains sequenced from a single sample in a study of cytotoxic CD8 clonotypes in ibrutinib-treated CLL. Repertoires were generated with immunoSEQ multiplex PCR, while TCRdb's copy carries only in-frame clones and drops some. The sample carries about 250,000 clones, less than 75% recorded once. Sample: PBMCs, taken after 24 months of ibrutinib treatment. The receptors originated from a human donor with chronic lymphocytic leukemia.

CDR3 sequence reads: CASRGQGFEQYF. DNA of the CDR3: TGTGCCAGTCGGGGGCAGGGGTTCGAGCAGTACTTC. J is TRBJ2-7 and V is TRBV28, with D perhaps being TRBD1 or TRBD2 (6 bases each). This CDR3 is 12 amino acids long. V shed 9 bases and J shed 6 bases, with 15 bases lying between them. The germline gives CDR1 MDHEN, CDR2 SYDVKM. The full variable domain, in which reference TRBV28 and TRBJ2-7 provide the parts outside the CDR3, is DVKVTQSSRYLVKRTGEKVFLECVQDMDHENMFWYRQDPGLGLRLIYFSYDVKMKEKGDIPEGYSVSREKKERFSLILESASTNQTSMYLCASRGQGFEQYFGPGTRLTVT.

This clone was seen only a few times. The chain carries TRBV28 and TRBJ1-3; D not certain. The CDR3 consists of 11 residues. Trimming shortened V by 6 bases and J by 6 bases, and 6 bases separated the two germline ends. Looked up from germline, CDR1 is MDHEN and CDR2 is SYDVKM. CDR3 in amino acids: CASSLQNTIYF. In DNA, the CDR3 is TGTGCCAGCAGCTTGCAAAACACCATATATTTT.

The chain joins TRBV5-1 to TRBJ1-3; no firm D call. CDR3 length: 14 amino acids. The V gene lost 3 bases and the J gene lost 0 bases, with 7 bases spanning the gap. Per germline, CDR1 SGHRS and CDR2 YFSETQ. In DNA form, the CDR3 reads TGCGCCAGCAGCTCTTCGCCCTCTGGAAACACCATATATTTT. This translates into CASSSSPSGNTIYF.

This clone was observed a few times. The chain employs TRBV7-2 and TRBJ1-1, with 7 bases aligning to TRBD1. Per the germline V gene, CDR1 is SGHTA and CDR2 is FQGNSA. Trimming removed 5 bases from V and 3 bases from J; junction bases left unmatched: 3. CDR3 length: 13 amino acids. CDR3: CASSRDSYTEAFF. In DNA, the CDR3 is TGTGCCAGCAGCCGGGACAGTTACACTGAAGCTTTCTTT. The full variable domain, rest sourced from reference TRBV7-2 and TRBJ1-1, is GAGVSQSPSNKVTEKGKDVELRCDPISGHTALYWYRQSLGQGLEFLIYFQGNSAPDKSGLPSDRFSAERTGGSVSTLTIQRTQQEDSAVYLCASSRDSYTEAFFGQGTRLTVV.

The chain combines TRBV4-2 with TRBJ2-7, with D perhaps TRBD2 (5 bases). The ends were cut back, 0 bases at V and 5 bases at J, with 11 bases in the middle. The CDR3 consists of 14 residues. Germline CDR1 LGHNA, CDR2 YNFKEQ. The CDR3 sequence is CASSQEVSAHEQYF. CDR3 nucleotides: TGTGCCAGCAGCCAAGAGGTTAGCGCCCACGAGCAGTACTTC.

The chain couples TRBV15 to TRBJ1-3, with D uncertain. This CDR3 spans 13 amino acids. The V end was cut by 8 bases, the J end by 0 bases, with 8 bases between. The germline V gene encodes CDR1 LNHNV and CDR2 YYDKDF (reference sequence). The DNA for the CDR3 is TGTGCCACCTCTGGGAGCTCTGGAAACACCATATATTTT. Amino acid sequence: CATSGSSGNTIYF. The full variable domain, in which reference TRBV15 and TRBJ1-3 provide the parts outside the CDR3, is DAMVIQNPRYQVTQFGKPVTLSCSQTLNHNVMYWYQQKSSQAPKLLFHYYDKDFNNEADTPDNFQSRRPNTSFCFLDIRSPGLGDTAMYLCATSGSSGNTIYFGEGSWLTVV.

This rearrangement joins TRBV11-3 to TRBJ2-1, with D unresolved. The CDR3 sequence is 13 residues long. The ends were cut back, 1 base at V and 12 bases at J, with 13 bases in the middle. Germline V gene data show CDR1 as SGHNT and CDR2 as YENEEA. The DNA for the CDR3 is TGTGCCAGCAGCTTAGGACCCGCCCTGGTGCAGTTCTTC. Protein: CASSLGPALVQFF.

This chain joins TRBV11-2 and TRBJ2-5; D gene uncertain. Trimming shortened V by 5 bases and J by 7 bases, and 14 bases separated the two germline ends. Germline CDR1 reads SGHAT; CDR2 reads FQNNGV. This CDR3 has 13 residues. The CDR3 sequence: CASSRRIMGTQYF. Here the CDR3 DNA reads TGTGCCAGCAGCCGACGGATAATGGGGACCCAGTACTTC.

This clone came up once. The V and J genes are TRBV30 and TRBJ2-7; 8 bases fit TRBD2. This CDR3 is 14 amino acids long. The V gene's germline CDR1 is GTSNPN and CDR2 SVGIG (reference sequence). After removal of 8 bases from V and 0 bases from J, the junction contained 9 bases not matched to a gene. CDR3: CAKLDSGSSYEQYF. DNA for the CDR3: TGTGCCAAACTCGACAGCGGGAGCTCCTACGAGCAGTACTTC.

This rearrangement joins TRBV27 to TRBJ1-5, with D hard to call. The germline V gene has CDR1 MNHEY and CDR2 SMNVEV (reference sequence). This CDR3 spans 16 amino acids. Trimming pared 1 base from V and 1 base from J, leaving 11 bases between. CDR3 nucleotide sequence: TGTGCCAGCAGTTTATTCCGGGGAACAAGCAATCAGCCCCAGCATTTT. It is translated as CASSLFRGTSNQPQHF.

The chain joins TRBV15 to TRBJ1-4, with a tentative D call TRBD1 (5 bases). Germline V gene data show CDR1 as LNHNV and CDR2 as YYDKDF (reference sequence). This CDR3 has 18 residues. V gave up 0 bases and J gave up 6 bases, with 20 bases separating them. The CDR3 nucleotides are TGTGCCACCAGCAGAGATTCCTTCGTGACGACAGTAGATGAAAAACTGTTTTTT. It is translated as CATSRDSFVTTVDEKLFF. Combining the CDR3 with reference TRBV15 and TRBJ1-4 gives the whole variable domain DAMVIQNPRYQVTQFGKPVTLSCSQTLNHNVMYWYQQKSSQAPKLLFHYYDKDFNNEADTPDNFQSRRPNTSFCFLDIRSPGLGDTAMYLCATSRDSFVTTVDEKLFFGSGTQLSVL.

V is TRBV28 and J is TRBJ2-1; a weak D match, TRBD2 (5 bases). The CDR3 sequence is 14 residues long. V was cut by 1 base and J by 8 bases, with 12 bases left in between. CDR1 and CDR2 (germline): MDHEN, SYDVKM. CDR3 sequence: CASSLLSGIDEQFF. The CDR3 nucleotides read TGTGCCAGCAGTTTATTATCGGGGATCGATGAGCAGTTCTTC.

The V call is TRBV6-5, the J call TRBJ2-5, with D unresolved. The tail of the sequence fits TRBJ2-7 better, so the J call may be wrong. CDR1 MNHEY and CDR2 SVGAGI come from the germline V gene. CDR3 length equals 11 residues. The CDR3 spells CASSYSDEQYF. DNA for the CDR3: TGTGCCAGCAGTTACTCGGACGAGCAGTACTTC.

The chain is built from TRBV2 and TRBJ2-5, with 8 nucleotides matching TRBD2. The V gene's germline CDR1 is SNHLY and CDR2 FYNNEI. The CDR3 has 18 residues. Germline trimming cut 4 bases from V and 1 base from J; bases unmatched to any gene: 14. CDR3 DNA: TGTGCCAGCAGTGTCGGGCAGGCTAGCGGGTTTTTCCAAGAGACCCAGTACTTC. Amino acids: CASSVGQASGFFQETQYF. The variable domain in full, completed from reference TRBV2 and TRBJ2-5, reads EPEVTQTPSHQVTQMGQEVILRCVPISNHLYFYWYRQILGQKVEFLVSFYNNEISEKSEIFDDQFSVERPDGSNFTLKIRSTKLEDSAMYFCASSVGQASGFFQETQYFGPGTRLLVL.

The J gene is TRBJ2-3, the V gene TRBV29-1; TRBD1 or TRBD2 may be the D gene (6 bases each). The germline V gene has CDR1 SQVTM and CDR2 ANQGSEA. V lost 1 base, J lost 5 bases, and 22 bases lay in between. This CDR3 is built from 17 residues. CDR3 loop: CSVEGGGFGGRLDTQYF. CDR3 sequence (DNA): TGCAGCGTTGAAGGTGGGGGTTTTGGGGGGCGCTTAGATACGCAGTATTTT.

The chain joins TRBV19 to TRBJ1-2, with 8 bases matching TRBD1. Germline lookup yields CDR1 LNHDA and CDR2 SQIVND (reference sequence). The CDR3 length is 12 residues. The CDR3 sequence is CACTTGAYGYTF. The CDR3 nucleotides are TGTGCATGCACGACAGGGGCCTATGGCTACACCTTC.

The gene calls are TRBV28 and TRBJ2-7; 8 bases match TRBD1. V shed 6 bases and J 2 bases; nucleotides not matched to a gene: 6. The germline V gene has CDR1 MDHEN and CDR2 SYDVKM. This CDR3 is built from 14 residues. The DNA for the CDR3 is TGTGCCAGCAGAGGACAGGGAACGACCTACGAGCAGTACTTC. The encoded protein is CASRGQGTTYEQYF. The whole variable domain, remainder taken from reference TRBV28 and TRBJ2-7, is DVKVTQSSRYLVKRTGEKVFLECVQDMDHENMFWYRQDPGLGLRLIYFSYDVKMKEKGDIPEGYSVSREKKERFSLILESASTNQTSMYLCASRGQGTTYEQYFGPGTRLTVT.

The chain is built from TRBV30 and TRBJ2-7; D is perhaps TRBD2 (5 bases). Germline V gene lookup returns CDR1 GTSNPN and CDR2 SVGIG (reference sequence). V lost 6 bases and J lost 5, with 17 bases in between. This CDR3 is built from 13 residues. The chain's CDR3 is CACTAGGVDEQYF. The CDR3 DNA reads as TGTGCCTGCACGGCTGGAGGAGTGGACGAGCAGTACTTC.

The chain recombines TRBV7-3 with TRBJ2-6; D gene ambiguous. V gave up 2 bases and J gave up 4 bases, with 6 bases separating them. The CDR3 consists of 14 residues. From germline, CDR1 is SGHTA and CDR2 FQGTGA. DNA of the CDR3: TGTGCCAGCAGCTTAGCCTGGGGGGCCAACGTCCTGACTTTC. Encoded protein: CASSLAWGANVLTF.

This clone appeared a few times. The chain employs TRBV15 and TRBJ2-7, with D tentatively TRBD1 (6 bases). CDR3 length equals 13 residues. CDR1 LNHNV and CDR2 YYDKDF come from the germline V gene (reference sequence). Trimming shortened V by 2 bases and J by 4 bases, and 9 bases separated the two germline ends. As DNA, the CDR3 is TGTGCCACCAGCAGACAGGGGTGGTACGAGCAGTACTTC. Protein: CATSRQGWYEQYF.

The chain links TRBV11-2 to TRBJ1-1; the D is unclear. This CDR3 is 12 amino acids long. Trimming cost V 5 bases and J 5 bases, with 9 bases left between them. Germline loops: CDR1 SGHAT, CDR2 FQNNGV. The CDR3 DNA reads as TGTGCCAGCAGCCCAGCGTGGACTGAAGCTTTCTTT. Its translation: CASSPAWTEAFF.

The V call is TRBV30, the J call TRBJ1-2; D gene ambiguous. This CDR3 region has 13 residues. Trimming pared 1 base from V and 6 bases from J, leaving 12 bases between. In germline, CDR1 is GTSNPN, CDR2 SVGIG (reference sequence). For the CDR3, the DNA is TGTGCCTGGAGTGCTGGGTTCCTGGATGGCTACACCTTC. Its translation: CAWSAGFLDGYTF.

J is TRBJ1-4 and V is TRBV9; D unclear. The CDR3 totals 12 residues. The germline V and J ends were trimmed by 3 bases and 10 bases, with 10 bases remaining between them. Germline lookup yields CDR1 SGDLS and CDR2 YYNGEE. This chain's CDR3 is CASSGKDAKLFF. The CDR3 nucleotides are TGTGCCAGCAGCGGTAAGGATGCAAAACTGTTTTTT.

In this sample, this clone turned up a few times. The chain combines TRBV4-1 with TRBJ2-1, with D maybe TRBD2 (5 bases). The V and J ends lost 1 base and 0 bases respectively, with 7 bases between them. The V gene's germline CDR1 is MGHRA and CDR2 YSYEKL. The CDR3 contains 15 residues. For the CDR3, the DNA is TGCGCCAGCAGCCAAGCGGGGAGCTCCTACAATGAGCAGTTCTTC. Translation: CASSQAGSSYNEQFF.

CDR3 nucleotides: TGTGCCAGCAGTTACTCGTCTAGCGGGAGTTTCTACGAGCAGTACTTC. The encoded protein is CASSYSSSGSFYEQYF. The chain employs TRBV6-5 and TRBJ2-7, with TRBD2 matching over 10 bases. The CDR3 contains 16 residues. Trimming at V came to 0 bases and at J to 3 bases, leaving 5 bases not matched to a gene. CDR1 and CDR2 from the germline V gene are MNHEY and SVGAGI.

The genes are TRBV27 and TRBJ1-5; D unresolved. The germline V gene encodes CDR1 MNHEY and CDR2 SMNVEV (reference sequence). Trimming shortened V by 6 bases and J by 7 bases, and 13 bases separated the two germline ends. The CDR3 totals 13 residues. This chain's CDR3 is CASSPKAQQPQHF. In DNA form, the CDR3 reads TGTGCCAGCAGCCCCAAGGCCCAACAGCCCCAGCATTTT.

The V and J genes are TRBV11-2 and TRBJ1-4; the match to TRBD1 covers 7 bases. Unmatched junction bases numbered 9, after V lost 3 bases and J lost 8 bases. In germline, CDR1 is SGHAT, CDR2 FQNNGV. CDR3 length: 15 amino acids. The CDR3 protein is CASSFGGTGAEKLFF. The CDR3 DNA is TGTGCCAGCAGCTTCGGTGGTACAGGGGCGGAAAAACTGTTTTTT.

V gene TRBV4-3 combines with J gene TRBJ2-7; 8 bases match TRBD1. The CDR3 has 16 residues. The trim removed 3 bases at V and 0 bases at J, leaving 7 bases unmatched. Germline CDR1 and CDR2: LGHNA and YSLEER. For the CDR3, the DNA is TGCGCCAGCAGCCAGACGGACAGGGCTAGCTCCTACGAGCAGTACTTC. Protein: CASSQTDRASSYEQYF.